This passage covers 22 T cell receptor beta chains from one sample sequenced in a study of identical twins' blood T cells. TCRdb itself ran the 5' RACE reads through MiXCR, one entry per CDR3 protein. Among roughly 380,000 distinct CDR3 sequences, about 28% were seen once, and the ten largest hold around 5.6%. The sample consisted of PBMCs. Receptors originate from a woman between 18 and 50 years old in good health.

The table lists this clonotype with a few counts. V and J are TRBV20-1 and TRBJ1-1, with D uncertain. This CDR3 has 11 residues. The germline V gene has CDR1 DFQATT and CDR2 SNEGSKA (reference sequence). V was shortened by 2 bases and J by 8 bases, with 9 bases between the two germline ends. CDR3 coding DNA: TGCAGTGCTAGATGGGTGGAGGAAGCTTTCTTT. Amino acid sequence: CSARWVEEAFF.

This clonotype was detected a few times. This chain connects TRBV11-3 to TRBJ2-7; D perhaps matches TRBD2 (7 bases). CDR3 size: 16 residues. The germline CDR1 and CDR2 sequences are SGHNT and YENEEA. Trimming cost V 0 bases and J 0 bases, with 12 bases left between them. The CDR3 spells CASSLERGGPSYEQYF. As DNA, the CDR3 is TGTGCCAGCAGCTTAGAAAGGGGGGGACCCTCCTACGAGCAGTACTTC.

This clonotype was recorded a few times. The chain employs TRBV19 and TRBJ2-3; 7 positions match TRBD1. V lost 3 bases and J lost 4; bases outside the gene matches: 1. This CDR3 region has 13 residues. The germline CDR1 and CDR2 sequences are LNHDA and SQIVND (reference sequence). The CDR3 region is CASSIQGADTQYF. The CDR3 nucleotides read TGTGCCAGTAGTATCCAGGGGGCAGATACGCAGTATTTT.

In its sample, this clonotype was seen a few times. J is TRBJ1-2 and V is TRBV19; maybe TRBD1 (6 bases). The germline V gene encodes CDR1 LNHDA and CDR2 SQIVND (reference sequence). The ends were cut back, 4 bases at V and 5 bases at J, with 14 bases in the middle. This CDR3 is built from 14 residues. CDR3 DNA sequence: TGTGCCAGTAGTAACTGGACAGCACCTTATGGCTACACCTTC. Amino acids: CASSNWTAPYGYTF.

V is TRBV7-2 and J is TRBJ2-7; 7 nucleotides agree with TRBD2. Germline V gene lookup returns CDR1 SGHTA and CDR2 FQGNSA. V lost 5 bases, J lost 3 bases, and 4 bases stayed unmatched. The CDR3 is made up of 13 amino acids. In DNA, the CDR3 is TGTGCCAGCAGCCGGGAGGCCAGCTACGAGCAGTACTTC. Amino acid sequence: CASSREASYEQYF.

The sample holds a few counts of this clonotype. The rearrangement joins TRBV6-5 to TRBJ2-2; D ambiguous. This CDR3 has 16 residues. V dropped 6 bases and J dropped 0 bases, with 14 bases sitting between them. CDR1 is MNHEY, CDR2 SVGAGI, per germline. CDR3 amino acids: CASSDVQRPNTGELFF. CDR3 in DNA: TGTGCCAGCAGCGACGTACAGAGACCGAACACCGGGGAGCTGTTTTTT.

This clonotype was detected only a few times. The V and J genes are TRBV10-1 and TRBJ2-3, with 10 bases lining up with TRBD1. The CDR3 sequence is 13 residues long. V lost 8 bases, J lost 10 bases, and 9 bases stayed unmatched. CDR1 and CDR2 from the germline V gene are WNHNN and SYGVQD (reference sequence). Here the CDR3 DNA reads TGCGCCAGCGGTACATCGGACAGGGGGGCGCAGTATTTT. Protein product: CASGTSDRGAQYF.

This clonotype showed up just a few times. This chain connects TRBV9 to TRBJ1-1, with D possibly matching TRBD1 (5 bases). This CDR3 is built from 14 residues. Germline V gene data show CDR1 as SGDLS and CDR2 as YYNGEE. Trimming pared 0 bases from V and 5 bases from J, leaving 11 bases between. The CDR3 sequence is CASSVGATETEAFF. The CDR3 DNA follows: TGTGCCAGCAGCGTAGGGGCGACAGAGACTGAAGCTTTCTTT.

The chain has TRBV12-3 or TRBV12-4 and TRBJ1-2; the D gene is possibly TRBD1 (5 bases). CDR3 length: 15 residues. V was trimmed by 8 bases and J by 1 base, leaving 17 bases between them. CDR3 bases: TGTGCCAGCGCTTCGAGGGAGGGGATTAACTATGGCTACACCTTC. It encodes CASASREGINYGYTF.

V and J are TRBV20-1 and TRBJ1-2; D is undetermined. V shed 6 bases and J shed 8 bases, with 10 bases lying between them. The CDR3 spans 10 residues. Germline values: CDR1 DFQATT, CDR2 SNEGSKA (reference sequence). The CDR3 nucleotides are TGCAGTGCAACAACAGAAGGCTACACCTTC. This sequence encodes CSATTEGYTF.

Only one count was recorded for this clonotype. The gene calls are TRBV5-1 and TRBJ2-3; 9 bases match TRBD2. Germline CDR1 SGHRS, CDR2 YFSETQ. The CDR3 loop spans 15 amino acids. Trimming took 1 base from V and 6 from J; bases not matched to a gene: 6. In nucleotides, the CDR3 is TGCGCCAGCAGCTTGCCCGCGGGAGGGCCGGATACGCAGTATTTT. Encoded protein: CASSLPAGGPDTQYF.

The chain's CDR3 is CSASPREEGYTF. CDR3 coding DNA: TGCAGTGCTAGCCCCAGGGAAGAGGGCTACACCTTC. The chain recombines TRBV20-1 with TRBJ1-2, with D tentatively TRBD1 (5 bases). The CDR3 covers 12 residues. V was shortened by 3 bases and J by 8 bases, with 13 bases between the two germline ends. Germline V CDR1 and CDR2: DFQATT, SNEGSKA (reference sequence).

The sample holds one count of this clonotype. The junction and the germline gene differ at one end; a read error may be behind it. V usage is TRBV20-1 and J usage is TRBJ2-1, with D perhaps TRBD2 (6 bases). The CDR3 covers 13 residues. Germline V lookup: CDR1 DFQATT, CDR2 SNEGSKA (reference sequence). Here the CDR3 DNA reads TGCGGTGCTAGAGATCTGCGGGGTGGTGAGCAGTTCTTC. Translation gives CGARDLRGGEQFF.

The chain is built from TRBV7-3 and TRBJ1-4; tentative D call: TRBD1 (5 bases). This CDR3 has 15 residues. The germline V and J ends were trimmed by 5 bases and 7 bases, with 17 bases remaining between them. Germline lookup yields CDR1 SGHTA and CDR2 FQGTGA. The CDR3 region is CASSPKGLYGEKLFF. CDR3 nucleotide sequence: TGTGCCAGCAGCCCTAAGGGGCTCTATGGTGAAAAACTGTTTTTT.

This clonotype was recorded a few times. The chain recombines TRBV20-1 with TRBJ2-3, with TRBD2 matching over 8 bases. The CDR3 is 14 residues long. Germline lookup yields CDR1 DFQATT and CDR2 SNEGSKA (reference sequence). V gave up 4 bases and J gave up 1 base; unmatched junction bases: 4. In DNA form, the CDR3 reads TGCAGTGCTAACCGGGGGGGCGGCACAGATACGCAGTATTTT. Protein sequence: CSANRGGGTDTQYF.

This clonotype was seen a handful of times. The chain combines TRBV6-1 with TRBJ1-3, with D hard to call. V was clipped by 8 bases and J by 0 bases, with 14 bases between them. CDR1 is MNHNS and CDR2 is SASEGT in the germline V gene. The CDR3 consists of 15 residues. Here the CDR3 DNA reads TGTGCCAGCGAGGCCGGCCAAGTCTCTGGAAACACCATATATTTT. Protein product: CASEAGQVSGNTIYF.

This chain joins TRBV3-1 and TRBJ1-4; D is perhaps TRBD1 (6 bases). Germline V lookup: CDR1 LGHDT, CDR2 YNNKEL (reference sequence). The CDR3 runs to 15 residues. Trimming cost V 3 bases and J 10 bases, with 18 bases left between them. The CDR3 nucleotides are TGTGCCAGCAGCCAGCAAGGGGGGCCGCCAGGAAAACTGTTTTTT. Encoded protein: CASSQQGGPPGKLFF.

This clonotype was observed many times. The genes are TRBV20-1 and TRBJ1-5; D remains unclear. This CDR3 has 14 amino acids. Trimming left V 5 bases short and J 3 bases short, with 14 bases between. The V gene's germline CDR1 is DFQATT and CDR2 SNEGSKA (reference sequence). The CDR3 nucleotides read TGCAGTGCTGCTTCGAGGAACTACAATCAGCCCCAGCATTTT. This codes for CSAASRNYNQPQHF.

This chain links TRBV4-3 with TRBJ1-2; possibly TRBD1 for D (5 bases). The CDR3 covers 16 residues. Looked up from germline, CDR1 is LGHNA and CDR2 is YSLEER. The ends were cut back, 0 bases at V and 2 bases at J, with 13 bases in the middle. The CDR3 here is CASSQDFGGGNYGYTF. In DNA, the CDR3 is TGCGCCAGCAGCCAAGATTTTGGGGGAGGGAACTATGGCTACACCTTC.

This rearrangement joins TRBV5-1 to TRBJ1-5; D call uncertain. The CDR3 runs 14 residues. The germline CDR1 and CDR2 sequences are SGHRS and YFSETQ. V lost 2 bases to trimming and J lost 6 bases, with 12 bases between them. The CDR3 DNA is TGCGCCAGCAGCTTTGCCATAGCGACTCAGCCCCAGCATTTT. The encoded protein is CASSFAIATQPQHF.

V is TRBV4-1 and J is TRBJ2-1; D ambiguous. The CDR3 runs to 17 residues. The germline V gene encodes CDR1 MGHRA and CDR2 YSYEKL. Trimming removed 4 bases from V and 4 bases from J, with 20 bases in between. Here the CDR3 reads CASSLHPRASIYNEQFF. CDR3 DNA sequence: TGCGCCAGCAGCCTACACCCCCGGGCTAGTATTTACAATGAGCAGTTCTTC.

This clonotype was detected ten times or more. The chain employs TRBV20-1 and TRBJ1-5; D is possibly TRBD1 (6 bases). Trimming removed 3 bases at V and 3 bases at J, with 15 bases between. CDR1 and CDR2 (germline): DFQATT, SNEGSKA (reference sequence). This CDR3 spans 15 amino acids. The CDR3 coding sequence is TGCAGTGCTAGGCAGGGGTTCCAAGCCAATCAGCCCCAGCATTTT. Amino acids: CSARQGFQANQPQHF.